A selection of T cell receptor beta chains follows, all from one sample in a study of somatic mutations in cytotoxic T cells in rheumatoid arthritis. Profiled with immunoSEQ multiplex PCR; TCRdb holds only in-frame clones, not every one. The top ten hold around 20% of the sample, which has 15,000 to 20,000 clones, about 80% seen once. The specimen was CD8+ T cells sorted from blood. These receptors all come from an adult with rheumatoid arthritis. Both conserved end residues are part of each CDR3. A D gene is named only where the DNA matches it firmly. A clone size is listed for some rows: how often the clone was seen (once, few, many), or a class if it is expanded.

J: TRBJ1-1
V: TRBV5-8
D: .
size: .
CDR3: CASSLHHDGEVAEAFF
DNA: TGTGCCAGCAGCTTGCACCATGACGGGGAGGTAGCTGAAGCTTTCTTT

J: TRBJ2-1
V: TRBV27
D: TRBD2
size: .
CDR3: CASSSGLDNEQFF
DNA: TGTGCCAGCAGTAGCGGACTAGACAATGAGCAGTTCTTC

J: TRBJ2-1
V: TRBV10-1
D: .
size: .
CDR3: CASSGYRAAEQFF
DNA: TGCGCCAGCAGTGGGTACAGGGCAGCTGAGCAGTTCTTC

J: TRBJ2-1
V: TRBV9
D: TRBD2
size: .
CDR3: CASSVALAGESSYNEQFF
DNA: TGTGCCAGCAGCGTAGCCCTAGCGGGGGAGAGCTCCTACAATGAGCAGTTCTTC

J: TRBJ2-2
V: TRBV6-5
D: .
size: .
CDR3: CASSYSFAGELFF
DNA: TGTGCCAGCAGTTATTCATTCGCCGGGGAGCTGTTTTTT

J: TRBJ1-3
V: TRBV5-6
D: .
size: few
CDR3: CASSFYGQLSSGNTIYF
DNA: TGTGCCAGCAGCTTCTACGGACAGCTCTCCTCTGGAAACACCATATATTTT

J: TRBJ1-2
V: TRBV13
D: TRBD1
size: once
CDR3: CASSLGLRGDRGSNGYTF
DNA: TGTGCCAGCAGCTTAGGCCTAAGAGGGGACAGGGGGTCTAATGGCTACACCTTC

J: TRBJ2-7
V: TRBV27
D: .
size: .
CDR3: CASSFTGGSYEQYF
DNA: TGTGCCAGCAGTTTCACAGGAGGTTCCTACGAGCAGTACTTC

J: TRBJ1-2
V: TRBV7-9
D: .
size: once
CDR3: CASSLQGYRNYGYTF
DNA: TGTGCCAGCAGTTTACAGGGATACCGGAACTATGGCTACACCTTC

J: TRBJ2-2
V: TRBV7-9
D: .
size: few
CDR3: CASSLDHTGELFF
DNA: TGTGCCAGCAGCTTAGATCACACCGGGGAGCTGTTTTTT

J: TRBJ2-5
V: TRBV7-8
D: TRBD2
size: once
CDR3: CASSPAALAGGETQYF
DNA: TGTGCCAGCAGCCCCGCCGCACTAGCGGGGGGCGAGACCCAGTACTTC

J: TRBJ2-1
V: TRBV6-5
D: .
size: .
CDR3: CASSYSGSSYNEQFF
DNA: TGTGCCAGCAGTTACTCGGGGAGCTCCTACAATGAGCAGTTCTTC

J: TRBJ2-7
V: TRBV19
D: .
size: .
CDR3: CASSIYQGPEQYF
DNA: TGTGCCAGTAGTATCTACCAGGGACCCGAGCAGTACTTC

J: TRBJ2-1
V: TRBV7-9
D: .
size: .
CDR3: CASSFIPDYNEQFF
DNA: TGTGCCAGCAGCTTCATTCCTGACTACAATGAGCAGTTCTTC

J: TRBJ2-1
V: TRBV27
D: TRBD1
size: few
CDR3: CASKPGQGMGEQFF
DNA: TGTGCCAGCAAACCGGGACAGGGGATGGGTGAGCAGTTCTTC

J: TRBJ1-6
V: TRBV28
D: .
size: .
CDR3: CASTRAWLDNSSLHF
DNA: TGTGCCAGCACCCGAGCATGGTTGGATAATTCATCCCTCCACTTT

J: TRBJ1-1
V: TRBV5-1
D: .
size: .
CDR3: CASSLEGGVTEAFF
DNA: TGCGCCAGCAGCTTGGAGGGAGGGGTCACTGAAGCTTTCTTT

J: TRBJ2-3
V: TRBV13
D: TRBD1
size: .
CDR3: CASSQRGTGRYEREDTQYF
DNA: TGTGCCAGCAGCCAACGCGGGACAGGGCGATACGAAAGAGAAGATACGCAGTATTTT

J: TRBJ2-7
V: TRBV21-1
D: .
size: .
CDR3: CASSDRASKRDEQYF
DNA: TGTGCCAGCAGCGATCGGGCCTCGAAAAGGGACGAGCAGTACTTC

J: TRBJ2-7
V: TRBV5-4
D: .
size: few
CDR3: CASGSIDSYEQYF
DNA: TGTGCCAGCGGCAGCATTGACTCCTACGAGCAGTACTTC

J: TRBJ1-1
V: TRBV5-1
D: TRBD1
size: .
CDR3: CASSVGQGLTEVFF
DNA: TGCGCCAGCAGCGTCGGACAGGGATTAACTGAAGTTTTCTTT

J: TRBJ1-3
V: TRBV29-1
D: .
size: once
CDR3: CSVYPGLGNTIYF
DNA: TGCAGCGTATACCCGGGGCTCGGAAACACCATATATTTT

J: TRBJ2-1
V: TRBV4-1
D: TRBD2
size: .
CDR3: CASSQVPGGANEQFF
DNA: TGCGCCAGCAGCCAAGTGCCGGGGGGGGCCAATGAGCAGTTCTTC

J: TRBJ2-3
V: TRBV4-2
D: .
size: .
CDR3: CASSQDGSVATDTQYF
DNA: TGTGCCAGCAGCCAGGACGGGTCAGTGGCTACAGATACGCAGTATTTT

J: TRBJ2-2
V: TRBV4-1
D: .
size: .
CDR3: CASSLDPFNTGELFF
DNA: TGCGCCAGCAGCCTGGACCCTTTTAACACCGGGGAGCTGTTTTTT

J: TRBJ1-1
V: TRBV7-9
D: .
size: .
CDR3: CASSLGGEAFF
DNA: TGTGCCAGCAGCTTAGGTGGCGAAGCTTTCTTT

J: TRBJ1-6
V: TRBV11-2
D: .
size: .
CDR3: CASSLGLEGPYNSPLHF
DNA: TGTGCCAGCAGCTTAGGGCTCGAGGGGCCATATAATTCACCCCTCCACTTT

J: TRBJ2-1
V: TRBV11-3
D: TRBD1
size: .
CDR3: CASSWTGSSYNEQFF
DNA: TGTGCCAGCAGCTGGACAGGGAGCTCCTACAATGAGCAGTTCTTC

J: TRBJ2-7
V: TRBV13
D: TRBD1
size: .
CDR3: CASSSGTVYSSYEQYF
DNA: TGTGCCAGCAGCTCCGGGACAGTCTATAGCTCCTACGAGCAGTACTTC

J: TRBJ2-3
V: TRBV7-9
D: .
size: .
CDR3: CASRWDSTDTQYF
DNA: TGTGCCAGCAGGTGGGACAGCACAGATACGCAGTATTTT

J: TRBJ1-4
V: TRBV2
D: TRBD1
size: once
CDR3: CASSWTGTKEKLFF
DNA: TGTGCCAGCAGTTGGACAGGGACTAAGGAAAAACTGTTTTTT

J: TRBJ1-2
V: TRBV7-9
D: TRBD1
size: .
CDR3: CASSSAGQGGWYGYTF
DNA: TGTGCCAGCAGCTCAGCGGGACAGGGCGGGTGGTATGGCTACACCTTC

J: TRBJ2-1
V: TRBV5-1
D: TRBD2
size: .
CDR3: CASSLEARGAYNEQFF
DNA: TGCGCCAGCAGCTTGGAAGCGCGGGGGGCCTACAATGAGCAGTTCTTC

J: TRBJ1-2
V: TRBV27
D: TRBD1
size: .
CDR3: CASSSGTANYGYTF
DNA: TGTGCCAGCAGTTCGGGGACAGCTAACTATGGCTACACCTTC

J: TRBJ2-1
V: TRBV30
D: TRBD2
size: .
CDR3: CAWSLAGGDEQFF
DNA: TGTGCCTGGAGTCTAGCGGGAGGTGATGAGCAGTTCTTC

J: TRBJ1-2
V: TRBV6-1
D: .
size: .
CDR3: CASSPDLVDGYTF
DNA: TGTGCCAGCAGTCCGGACCTAGTTGATGGCTACACCTTC

J: TRBJ2-7
V: TRBV13
D: TRBD2
size: few
CDR3: CASSLGGLAGNYEQYF
DNA: TGTGCCAGCAGCTTAGGCGGCCTAGCGGGGAACTACGAGCAGTACTTC

J: TRBJ1-1
V: TRBV6-6
D: .
size: few
CDR3: CASRRPKTEAFF
DNA: TGTGCCAGCAGACGCCCAAAAACTGAAGCTTTCTTT

J: TRBJ1-1
V: TRBV6-5
D: .
size: .
CDR3: CASSLSGTVYTEAFF
DNA: TGTGCCAGCAGTCTCTCCGGGACGGTATACACTGAAGCTTTCTTT

J: TRBJ2-1
V: TRBV5-4
D: .
size: .
CDR3: CASRSGEYNEQFF
DNA: TGTGCCAGCAGGTCTGGGGAATACAATGAGCAGTTCTTC

J: TRBJ2-7
V: TRBV11-1
D: .
size: .
CDR3: CASSLTAGYEQYF
DNA: TGTGCCAGCAGCTTAACCGCGGGTTACGAGCAGTACTTC

J: TRBJ2-1
V: TRBV5-1
D: .
size: .
CDR3: CASSFSTGVNEQFF
DNA: TGCGCCAGCAGCTTCTCTACCGGGGTTAATGAGCAGTTCTTC

J: TRBJ1-1
V: TRBV7-6
D: TRBD1
size: .
CDR3: CASSLGQGVPHTEAFF
DNA: TGTGCCAGCAGCTTGGGCCAGGGGGTCCCCCACACTGAAGCTTTCTTT

J: TRBJ1-2
V: TRBV21-1
D: .
size: .
CDR3: CASSKAPGQGSGRYTF
DNA: TGTGCCAGCAGCAAAGCCCCGGGACAGGGTAGCGGGCGCTACACCTTC

J: TRBJ2-2
V: TRBV7-2
D: .
size: .
CDR3: CASSLGLGTGELFF
DNA: TGTGCCAGCAGCTTAGGACTTGGCACCGGGGAGCTGTTTTTT